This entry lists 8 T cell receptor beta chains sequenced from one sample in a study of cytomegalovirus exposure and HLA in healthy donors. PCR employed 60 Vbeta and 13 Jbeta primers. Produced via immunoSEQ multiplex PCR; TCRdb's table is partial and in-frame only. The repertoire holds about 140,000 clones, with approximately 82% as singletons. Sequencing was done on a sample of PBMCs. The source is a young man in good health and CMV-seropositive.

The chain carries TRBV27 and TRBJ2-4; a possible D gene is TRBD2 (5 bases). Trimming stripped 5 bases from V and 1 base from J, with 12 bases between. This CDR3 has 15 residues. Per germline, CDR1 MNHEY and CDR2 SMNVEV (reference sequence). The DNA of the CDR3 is TGTGCCAGCAGTCCCCGAGGGCAGGCCAAAAACATTCAGTACTTC. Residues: CASSPRGQAKNIQYF.

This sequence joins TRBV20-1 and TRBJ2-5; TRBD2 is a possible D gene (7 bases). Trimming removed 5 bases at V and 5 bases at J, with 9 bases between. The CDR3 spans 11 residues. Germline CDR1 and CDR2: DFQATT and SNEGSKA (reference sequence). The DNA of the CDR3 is TGCAGTGCTGGGAGGGGGGAGACCCAGTACTTC. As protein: CSAGRGETQYF.

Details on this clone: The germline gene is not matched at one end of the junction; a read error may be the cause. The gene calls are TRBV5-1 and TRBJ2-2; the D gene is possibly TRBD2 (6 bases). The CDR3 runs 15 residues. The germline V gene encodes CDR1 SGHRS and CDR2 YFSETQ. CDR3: CASSWATAATGGLFF. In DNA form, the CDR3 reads TGCGCCAGCAGCTGGGCGACAGCGGCGACCGGGGGGCTGTTTTTT.

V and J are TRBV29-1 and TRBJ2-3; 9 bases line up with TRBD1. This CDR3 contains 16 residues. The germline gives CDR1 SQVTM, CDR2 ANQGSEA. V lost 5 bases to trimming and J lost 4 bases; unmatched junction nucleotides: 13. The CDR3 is CSVNTIRDRDPDTQYF. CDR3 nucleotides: TGCAGCGTTAATACCATTCGGGACAGGGACCCAGATACGCAGTATTTT.

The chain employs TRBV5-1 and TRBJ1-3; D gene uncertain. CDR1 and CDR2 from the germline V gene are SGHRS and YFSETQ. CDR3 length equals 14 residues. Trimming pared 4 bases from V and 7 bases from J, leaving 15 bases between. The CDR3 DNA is TGCGCCAGCAGCCAAGACCCAACGGGGAACACCATATATTTT. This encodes CASSQDPTGNTIYF.

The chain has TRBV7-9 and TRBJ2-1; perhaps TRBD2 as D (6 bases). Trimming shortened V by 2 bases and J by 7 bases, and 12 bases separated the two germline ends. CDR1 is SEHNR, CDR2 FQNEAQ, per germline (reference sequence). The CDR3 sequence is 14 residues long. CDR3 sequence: CASSLTTSVNEQFF. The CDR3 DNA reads TGTGCCAGCAGCTTAACGACTAGTGTGAATGAGCAGTTCTTC. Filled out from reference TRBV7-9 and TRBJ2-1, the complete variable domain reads DTGVSQNPRHKITKRGQNVTFRCDPISEHNRLYWYRQTLGQGPEFLTYFQNEAQLEKSRLLSDRFSAERPKGSFSTLEIQRTEQGDSAMYLCASSLTTSVNEQFFGPGTRLTVL.

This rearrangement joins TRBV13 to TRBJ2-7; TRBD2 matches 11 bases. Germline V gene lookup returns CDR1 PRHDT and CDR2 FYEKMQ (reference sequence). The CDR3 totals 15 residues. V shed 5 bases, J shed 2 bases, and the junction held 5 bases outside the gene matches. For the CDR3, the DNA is TGTGCCAGCAGCAAGGGACTAGCGGACACCTACGAGCAGTACTTC. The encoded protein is CASSKGLADTYEQYF.

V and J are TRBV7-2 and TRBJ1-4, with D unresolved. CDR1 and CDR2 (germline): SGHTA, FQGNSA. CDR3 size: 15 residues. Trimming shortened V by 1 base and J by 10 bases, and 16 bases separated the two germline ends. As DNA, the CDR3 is TGTGCCAGCAGCTTAGGCAGGCTCGGCAGCGGAAAACTGTTTTTT. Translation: CASSLGRLGSGKLFF.